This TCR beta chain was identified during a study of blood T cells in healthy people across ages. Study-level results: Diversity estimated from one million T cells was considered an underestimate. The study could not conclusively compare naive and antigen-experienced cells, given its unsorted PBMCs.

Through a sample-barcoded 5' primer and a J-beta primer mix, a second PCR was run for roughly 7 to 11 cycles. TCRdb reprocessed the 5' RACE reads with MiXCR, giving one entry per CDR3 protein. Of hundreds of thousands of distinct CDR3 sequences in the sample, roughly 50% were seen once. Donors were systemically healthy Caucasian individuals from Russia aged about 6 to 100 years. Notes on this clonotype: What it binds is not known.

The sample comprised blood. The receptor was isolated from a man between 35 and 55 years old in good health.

CDR3 amino acids: CASSFSRDRGHANEKLFF. The CDR3 DNA follows: TGCGCCAGCAGCTTCAGCCGGGACAGGGGGCATGCTAATGAAAAACTGTTTTTT. The chain links TRBV5-1 to TRBJ1-4; 12 bases are shared with TRBD1. Germline V lookup: CDR1 SGHRS, CDR2 YFSETQ. The V segment lost 2 bases and the J segment 3 bases; nucleotides outside the gene matches: 8. The CDR3 extends over 18 amino acids. The full variable domain, its missing parts supplied by reference TRBV5-1 and TRBJ1-4, is KAGVTQTPRYLIKTRGQQVTLSCSPISGHRSVSWYQQTPGQGLQFLFEYFSETQRNKGNFPGRFSGRQFSNSRSEMNVSTLELGDSALYLCASSFSRDRGHANEKLFFGSGTQLSVL.